These T cell receptor beta chains were read from a single sample in a study of CD8 T cells in ankylosing spondylitis. TCRdb itself ran the 5' RACE reads through MiXCR, one entry per CDR3 protein. The sample holds fewer than 650,000 distinct CDR3 sequences, over 9.5% seen once. The sample taken for sequencing was blood, either unsorted or a sorted T cell fraction (not recorded which). These receptors came from a male donor with ankylosing spondylitis. Each CDR3 is given with its conserved first and last residue. The D gene is left open where the match is weak. Size is omitted from some rows. Given values are once, few, many or a class for expanded clones.

clone size,J gene,D gene,V gene,CDR3 protein,CDR3 DNA
NA,TRBJ2-1,NA,TRBV29-1,CSVMLTASYNEQFF,TGCAGCGTCATGCTCACAGCTTCATACAATGAGCAGTTCTTC
NA,TRBJ1-2,NA,TRBV18,CASSRSKDPRLSYGYTF,TGTGCCAGCTCGCGCTCGAAGGACCCAAGGCTCTCCTATGGCTACACCTTC
few,TRBJ1-2,TRBD1,TRBV5-6,CASSVTLTGGGGYTF,TGTGCCAGCAGCGTGACTCTTACAGGGGGCGGTGGCTACACCTTC
many,TRBJ1-5,TRBD1,TRBV12-3/TRBV12-4,CASSPGTGYQPQHF,TGTGCCAGCAGTCCAGGGACAGGGTATCAGCCCCAGCATTTT
NA,TRBJ1-3,NA,TRBV27,CASSLYSGNTIYF,TGTGCCAGCAGTTTGTACTCTGGAAACACCATATATTTT
many,TRBJ2-1,TRBD2,TRBV25-1,CASSEYGGRAEGNEQFF,TGTGCCAGCAGTGAATACGGCGGGAGGGCCGAAGGCAATGAGCAGTTCTTC
few,TRBJ2-2,TRBD2,TRBV20-1,CSARGSGRAGELFF,TGCAGTGCTAGGGGGAGCGGGAGAGCCGGGGAGCTGTTTTTT
NA,TRBJ2-1,NA,TRBV24-1,CATSDYRQDQQFF,TGTGCCACCAGTGACTATCGACAGGACCAGCAGTTCTTC
many,TRBJ1-5,NA,TRBV12-3/TRBV12-4,CASSFRRGNQPQHF,TGTGCCAGCAGTTTTCGGAGGGGCAATCAGCCCCAGCATTTT
NA,TRBJ2-5,NA,TRBV18,CASSPLDQETQYF,TGTGCCAGCTCACCACTGGACCAAGAGACCCAGTACTTC
NA,TRBJ2-4,TRBD1,TRBV10-1,CASSLDRAENIQYF,TGCGCCAGCAGTCTGGACAGGGCGGAAAACATTCAGTACTTC
NA,TRBJ1-1,NA,TRBV7-2,CASKEGGPDTEAFF,TGTGCCAGCAAGGAGGGGGGGCCGGACACTGAAGCTTTCTTT
NA,TRBJ2-5,TRBD2,TRBV5-1,CASSLTSSGRQETLYF,TGCGCCAGCAGCTTGACAAGTAGCGGGAGACAGGAGACCCTGTACTTC
NA,TRBJ2-3,TRBD2,TRBV18,CASSPLLAGGDTQYF,TGTGCCAGCTCACCACTCCTAGCGGGAGGTGATACGCAGTATTTT
few,TRBJ1-3,NA,TRBV5-1,CASSLVSDSGNTIYF,TGCGCCAGCAGCTTGGTGTCAGACTCTGGAAACACCATATATTTT
NA,TRBJ2-3,TRBD2,TRBV14,CASSRLSSGGNTDTQYF,TGTGCCAGCAGCCGCCTGAGCAGCGGGGGAAACACAGATACGCAGTATTTT
few,TRBJ2-5,TRBD2,TRBV20-1,CSVRSGLAEKETQYF,TGCAGTGTTAGGTCGGGACTAGCGGAGAAAGAGACCCAGTACTTC
once,TRBJ2-5,NA,TRBV4-1,CASSQDDRLTAKTQYF,TGCGCCAGCAGCCAAGATGATAGATTGACGGCTAAGACCCAGTACTTC
NA,TRBJ2-5,NA,TRBV7-6,CASSLELRAAQYF,TGTGCCAGCAGCTTAGAACTACGGGCGGCCCAGTACTTC
few,TRBJ2-3,TRBD2,TRBV6-1,CASRGTSGRAVVPDTQYF,TGTGCCAGCAGGGGGACTAGCGGGAGGGCCGTCGTTCCAGATACGCAGTATTTT
NA,TRBJ2-7,TRBD1,TRBV5-6,CASSFRQSGTGGRNEQYF,TGTGCCAGCAGCTTCCGTCAGTCCGGGACAGGGGGCCGAAACGAGCAGTACTTC
many,TRBJ2-1,NA,TRBV5-1,CASSPDNEQFF,TGCGCCAGCAGCCCCGACAATGAGCAGTTCTTC
NA,TRBJ2-7,TRBD2,TRBV27,CASSSVLSGSYYEQYF,TGTGCCAGTAGTTCAGTCCTTAGCGGGAGTTACTACGAGCAGTACTTC
few,TRBJ2-3,TRBD2,TRBV29-1,CSVENPLAGAGTDTQYF,TGCAGCGTTGAAAACCCTCTAGCGGGAGCGGGAACAGATACGCAGTATTTT
few,TRBJ2-3,NA,TRBV5-1,CASSGESGGDITDTQYF,TGCGCCAGCAGCGGGGAATCCGGCGGGGATATCACAGATACGCAGTATTTT
few,TRBJ1-4,TRBD1,TRBV4-2,CASSQETSRGDEKLFF,TGTGCCAGCAGCCAAGAAACGTCCAGGGGGGATGAAAAACTGTTTTTT
many,TRBJ1-2,NA,TRBV24-1,CATSDTTENYGYTF,TGTGCCACCAGTGACACGACGGAAAACTATGGCTACACCTTC
few,TRBJ2-2,NA,TRBV5-1,CASSTSRGDGTGELFF,TGCGCCAGCTCCACCTCTAGGGGTGACGGAACCGGGGAGCTGTTTTTT